This TCR beta chain originates from a study of blood T cell repertoires in COVID-19. For the study at large: Samples taken during acute and convalescent COVID-19 were collected in the United States, Italy and Spain. The cDNA or gDNA used as material had been derived from T cells, B-cell-depleted T cells, or PBMCs.

How the authors handled the data: Amplification with reference gene primers provided the estimates of nucleated cell counts. Generated by immunoSEQ multiplex PCR, the TCRdb table keeps only in-frame clones and is missing some. D and trimming come from the DNA, and the V and J calls and clone size come from that table. The sample consists of just under 60,000 clones, approximately 78% of them appearing once. CDR1 and CDR2 (germline): SGHRS, YFSETQ. V lost 4 bases to trimming and J lost 4 bases; unmatched junction nucleotides: 18. This CDR3 contains 18 residues. This chain uses TRBV5-1 with TRBJ2-3, with TRBD1 matching 7 bases. The sequenced material came from peripheral blood. The clonotype was recovered from an elderly man with acute or convalescent COVID-19. The CDR3 loop reads CASSRTPGQTGSADTQYF. CDR3 bases: TGCGCCAGCAGCAGGACACCGGGACAGACCGGATCAGCAGATACGCAGTATTTT.